One sample yielded the 28 T cell receptor beta chains listed below, sequenced in a study of cytomegalovirus exposure and HLA in healthy donors. Primers included in the PCR were 60 Vbeta and 13 Jbeta primers. TCRdb's table, derived via immunoSEQ multiplex PCR, lists solely in-frame clones and lacks some. Of under 130,000 clones listed, about 83% are singletons. The sequencing sample was made of PBMCs. The receptors shown here come from a man aged 18 to 35 in good health and CMV-seronegative.

The chain carries TRBV9 and TRBJ2-1; TRBD2 might be the D (6 bases). The CDR3 spans 18 residues. Per the germline V gene, CDR1 is SGDLS and CDR2 is YYNGEE. With 3 bases removed from V and 7 bases from J, the gap between germline ends came to 26 bases. The CDR3 loop reads CASSGGIKVRWGLNEQFF. The DNA for the CDR3 is TGTGCCAGCAGCGGCGGGATTAAGGTGAGGTGGGGACTTAATGAGCAGTTCTTC. The whole variable domain, remainder taken from reference TRBV9 and TRBJ2-1, is DSGVTQTPKHLITATGQRVTLRCSPRSGDLSVYWYQQSLDQGLQFLIQYYNGEERAKGNILERFSAQQFPDLHSELNLSSLELGDSALYFCASSGGIKVRWGLNEQFFGPGTRLTVL.

This sequence joins TRBV19 and TRBJ1-3, with D unclear. V dropped 7 bases and J dropped 0 bases, with 13 bases sitting between them. CDR1 and CDR2 (germline): LNHDA, SQIVND (reference sequence). The CDR3 has 15 residues. The CDR3, as DNA: TGTGCCAGTATTAATCTCGCCTACTCTGGAAACACCATATATTTT. It is translated as CASINLAYSGNTIYF.

This sequence joins TRBV30 and TRBJ1-1, with D tentatively TRBD1 (6 bases). CDR3 length: 12 amino acids. V shed 0 bases and J shed 11 bases, with 13 bases lying between them. The germline CDR1 and CDR2 sequences are GTSNPN and SVGIG (reference sequence). The CDR3 here is CAWSVVGAGAFF. The CDR3 nucleotides read TGTGCCTGGAGTGTAGTGGGGGCTGGCGCTTTCTTT.

The chain joins TRBV5-8 to TRBJ2-7, with 10 bases aligning to TRBD1. Trimming took 5 bases from V and 2 from J; bases not matched to a gene: 7. The germline V gene encodes CDR1 SGHTS and CDR2 YDEGEE. The CDR3 consists of 15 residues. The CDR3 bases are TGTGCCAGCAGAGCGACTGGGACAGGGGCCTACGAGCAGTACTTC. Translated, it gives CASRATGTGAYEQYF. Full variable domain (missing parts from reference TRBV5-8 and TRBJ2-7): EAGVTQSPTHLIKTRGQQATLRCSPISGHTSVYWYQQALGLGLQFLLWYDEGEERNRGNFPPRFSGRQFPNYSSELNVNALELEDSALYLCASRATGTGAYEQYFGPGTRLTVT.

The V gene is TRBV28, the J gene TRBJ1-3; no clear D. Per germline, CDR1 MDHEN and CDR2 SYDVKM. The CDR3 is made up of 19 amino acids. The V end lost 3 bases, the J end lost 4 bases, and 25 bases lay between the germline ends. The CDR3 coding sequence is TGTGCCAGCAGTTTTCCCACTCGGGGAGGTCTTATCGCCGGAAACACCATATATTTT. Encoded protein: CASSFPTRGGLIAGNTIYF.

The sample holds a few counts of this clone. J is TRBJ1-1 and V is TRBV5-4, with D perhaps matching TRBD1 (6 bases). This CDR3 has 14 amino acids. V dropped 0 bases and J dropped 3 bases, with 9 bases sitting between them. Germline values: CDR1 SGHNT, CDR2 YYREEE (reference sequence). As DNA, the CDR3 is TGTGCCAGCAGCTTGGAATCAGGGGACACTGAAGCTTTCTTT. Translating it yields CASSLESGDTEAFF.

The chain links TRBV27 to TRBJ2-7; 11 positions agree with TRBD2. The length of the CDR3 is 16 residues. Germline CDR1 reads MNHEY; CDR2 reads SMNVEV (reference sequence). Losses at the gene ends were 3 bases for V and 2 bases for J; bases not matched to a gene: 6. CDR3 protein: CASSFQGLAVAYEQYF. CDR3 sequence (DNA): TGTGCCAGCAGTTTCCAGGGACTAGCGGTCGCCTACGAGCAGTACTTC.

The chain recombines TRBV9 with TRBJ2-5; D unresolved. In germline, CDR1 is SGDLS, CDR2 YYNGEE. The V gene lost 0 bases and the J gene lost 1 base, with 10 bases spanning the gap. The CDR3 length is 15 residues. The CDR3 here is CASSVGIASQETQYF. CDR3 bases: TGTGCCAGCAGCGTAGGGATAGCTAGCCAAGAGACCCAGTACTTC.

This chain connects TRBV10-3 to TRBJ1-5; D perhaps matches TRBD1 (6 bases). Looked up from germline, CDR1 is ENHRY and CDR2 is SYGVKD. The CDR3 has 16 amino acids. V gave up 3 bases and J gave up 0 bases, with 12 bases separating them. The CDR3 is CAISDGTGNSNQPQHF. The DNA of the CDR3 is TGTGCCATCAGTGATGGTACAGGGAATAGCAATCAGCCCCAGCATTTT.

The chain recombines TRBV5-1 with TRBJ2-6; D may be TRBD1 (5 bases). V shed 3 bases and J shed 2 bases, with 12 bases lying between them. This CDR3 is built from 16 residues. Looked up from germline, CDR1 is SGHRS and CDR2 is YFSETQ. The CDR3 region has the DNA TGCGCCAGCAGCTGGGGCACAGGAACTGGGGCCAACGTCCTGACTTTC. Its translation is CASSWGTGTGANVLTF.

V usage is TRBV11-3 and J usage is TRBJ1-1; TRBD1 matches 8 bases. CDR1 and CDR2 (germline): SGHNT, YENEEA. This CDR3 has 15 amino acids. The V and J ends lost 3 bases and 2 bases, in that order; junction bases with no gene match: 5. CDR3 nucleotide sequence: TGTGCCAGCAGCTTTGGGACAGGCTCAAACACTGAAGCTTTCTTT. Translation gives CASSFGTGSNTEAFF.

This chain connects TRBV5-1 to TRBJ2-7; TRBD2 is a possible D gene (6 bases). V gave up 0 bases and J gave up 5 bases, with 6 bases separating them. Germline lookup yields CDR1 SGHRS and CDR2 YFSETQ. CDR3 length equals 12 residues. CDR3 nucleotides: TGCGCCAGCAGCTTGGGCGGGGACGAGCAGTACTTC. This sequence encodes CASSLGGDEQYF.

The chain combines TRBV27 with TRBJ2-7; a weak D match, TRBD1 (5 bases). CDR1 and CDR2 (germline): MNHEY, SMNVEV (reference sequence). V was shortened by 2 bases and J by 3 bases, with 8 bases between the two germline ends. The CDR3 runs to 13 residues. In nucleotides, the CDR3 is TGTGCCAGCAGTTTAGGGGCAGTCTACGAGCAGTACTTC. It codes for CASSLGAVYEQYF.

The chain links TRBV7-9 to TRBJ1-3; D call uncertain. The CDR3 consists of 14 residues. Between the trimmed V and J ends, which lost 8 bases and 0 bases, there was a span of 11 bases. Germline assignment: CDR1 SEHNR and CDR2 FQNEAQ (reference sequence). DNA of the CDR3: TGTGCCAGCCGCCCGGGAAGCTCTGGAAACACCATATATTTT. This codes for CASRPGSSGNTIYF. Full variable domain (outside the CDR3, taken from reference TRBV7-9 and TRBJ1-3): DTGVSQNPRHKITKRGQNVTFRCDPISEHNRLYWYRQTLGQGPEFLTYFQNEAQLEKSRLLSDRFSAERPKGSFSTLEIQRTEQGDSAMYLCASRPGSSGNTIYFGEGSWLTVV.

This clone has a single count. The rearrangement links TRBV4-3 to TRBJ2-7; 10 nucleotides align to TRBD1. There are 16 residues in the CDR3. Germline V CDR1 and CDR2: LGHNA, YSLEER. The ends lost 3 bases at V and 2 bases at J; junction bases unmatched: 7. As DNA, the CDR3 is TGCGCCAGCAGCCAGATTACCGGGACAGGGGCCTACGAGCAGTACTTC. Amino acids: CASSQITGTGAYEQYF.

This chain uses TRBV4-3 with TRBJ2-7, with D hard to call. The germline V gene has CDR1 LGHNA and CDR2 YSLEER. The CDR3 extends over 15 amino acids. V gave up 1 base and J gave up 0 bases, with 10 bases separating them. CDR3 residues: CASSQGFEDSYEQYF. Written as DNA, the CDR3 is TGCGCCAGCAGCCAAGGATTCGAGGACTCCTACGAGCAGTACTTC.

J is TRBJ2-7 and V is TRBV5-4; 7 bases align to TRBD2. Trimming at V came to 2 bases and at J to 4 bases, leaving 15 bases not matched to a gene. The CDR3 sequence is 17 residues long. Per the germline V gene, CDR1 is SGHNT and CDR2 is YYREEE (reference sequence). The CDR3 nucleotides read TGTGCCAGCAGCTTTACGGGGAGCGGGATGGGAATGTACGAGCAGTACTTC. Its protein is CASSFTGSGMGMYEQYF.

The rearrangement joins TRBV27 to TRBJ1-5; TRBD1 is a possible D gene (5 bases). This CDR3 region has 15 residues. Germline CDR1 and CDR2: MNHEY and SMNVEV (reference sequence). Trimming removed 2 bases at V and 3 bases at J, with 11 bases between. The CDR3 region has the DNA TGTGCCAGCAGTTTAGATGGACAAAACAATCAGCCCCAGCATTTT. Its translation is CASSLDGQNNQPQHF.

The chain uses TRBV20-1 and TRBJ2-7; TRBD1 aligns across 9 bases. The CDR3 covers 11 residues. The germline CDR1 and CDR2 sequences are DFQATT and SNEGSKA (reference sequence). V lost 6 bases and J lost 7; bases outside the gene matches: 4. The CDR3 is CSAPDRGEQYF. CDR3 DNA sequence: TGCAGTGCCCCGGACAGGGGAGAGCAGTACTTC.

The V call is TRBV6-5, the J call TRBJ1-2; no firm D call. The CDR3 is made up of 13 amino acids. The V end lost 0 bases, the J end lost 8 bases, and 10 bases lay between the germline ends. Germline CDR1 MNHEY, CDR2 SVGAGI. CDR3 DNA sequence: TGTGCCAGCAGTTACTCTCCCGGGTCCGGCTACACCTTC. This sequence encodes CASSYSPGSGYTF.

Worth noting for this clone: Sequence at one end of the junction differs from germline and may be a read error. The chain has TRBV2 and TRBJ1-1; a possible D gene is TRBD1 (5 bases). This CDR3 has 14 amino acids. The germline V gene has CDR1 SNHLY and CDR2 FYNNEI. CDR3 nucleotides: TGCGACTTGACGGGGGAGGCTCAGAACACTGAAGCTTTCTTT. Amino acid sequence: CDLTGEAQNTEAFF.

The chain couples TRBV7-2 to TRBJ2-5, with TRBD2 matching 8 bases. From germline, CDR1 is SGHTA and CDR2 FQGNSA. With V trimmed by 5 bases and J by 6 bases, 8 bases remained unmatched. The CDR3 runs 14 residues. CDR3 sequence: CASSPTGGSKTQYF. CDR3 coding DNA: TGTGCCAGCAGCCCCACGGGGGGGAGCAAGACCCAGTACTTC.

The chain has TRBV6-1 and TRBJ1-3; 9 nucleotides match TRBD1. The trim removed 8 bases at V and 4 bases at J, leaving 3 bases unmatched. The CDR3 runs 13 residues. Germline values: CDR1 MNHNS, CDR2 SASEGT. This chain's CDR3 is CASSTGGGNTIYF. CDR3 bases: TGTGCCAGCTCTACAGGGGGCGGAAACACCATATATTTT.

The V gene is TRBV6-5, the J gene TRBJ2-7, with D possibly matching TRBD1 (6 bases). CDR1 and CDR2 (germline): MNHEY, SVGAGI. The V end was cut by 6 bases, the J end by 1 base, with 10 bases between. CDR3 length: 13 residues. CDR3 protein: CASRETGSYEQYF. CDR3 coding DNA: TGTGCCAGCAGGGAGACAGGATCCTACGAGCAGTACTTC.

This chain joins TRBV25-1 and TRBJ1-5; weak D call: TRBD1 (6 bases). This CDR3 contains 15 residues. V shed 4 bases and J shed 4 bases, with 14 bases lying between them. Per germline, CDR1 MGHDK and CDR2 SYGVNS. The CDR3 DNA reads TGTGCCAGCAGTGGAGAACAGGGCTATAATCAGCCCCAGCATTTT. It encodes CASSGEQGYNQPQHF.

On this clone: An end of the junction does not agree with germline; a read error may underlie this. V gene TRBV7-9 combines with J gene TRBJ1-1; 7 bases line up with TRBD1. Looked up from germline, CDR1 is SEHNR and CDR2 is FQNEAQ (reference sequence). This CDR3 comprises 12 residues. The CDR3, as DNA: TGTTCCAGCAGCTTAGCAGGGGGAGAAGCTTTCTTT. Encoded protein: CSSSLAGGEAFF.

The chain recombines TRBV5-1 with TRBJ1-1; D might be TRBD1 (5 bases). The ends were cut back, 3 bases at V and 1 base at J, with 10 bases in the middle. Germline assignment: CDR1 SGHRS and CDR2 YFSETQ. The CDR3 has 14 amino acids. The CDR3 nucleotides are TGCGCCAGCAGCTCGACAGCCGGGAACACTGAAGCTTTCTTT. Its protein product is CASSSTAGNTEAFF.

The genes are TRBV30 and TRBJ2-3, with TRBD2 identical over 8 bases. The trim removed 2 bases at V and 0 bases at J, leaving 7 bases unmatched. This CDR3 is built from 16 residues. CDR1 is GTSNPN and CDR2 is SVGIG in the germline V gene (reference sequence). The CDR3 nucleotides read TGTGCCTGGAGTCCCCGACTAGCGCCTAGCACAGATACGCAGTATTTT. Encoded protein: CAWSPRLAPSTDTQYF.